A selection of T cell receptor beta chains follows, all from one sample in a study of T cells in Graves' hyperthyroidism and ophthalmopathy. TCRdb called the multiplex PCR reads again in MiXCR, with one record for every CDR3 protein. The sample lists under 400,000 distinct CDR3 sequences, about 12% seen once, with 9.2% in the top ten. The source material was blood. The source of these receptors is a woman under 30 with Graves' hyperthyroidism. Both conserved end residues are part of each CDR3. The D gene is left open where the match is weak. The size field is filled for only some rows; it gives once, few, many or a size class.

J gene	clone size	V gene	D gene	CDR3 DNA	CDR3 protein
TRBJ2-1	.	TRBV11-1	TRBD2	TGTGCCAGCAGCCCCTGGACTAGCGGGAGCTCGACAGACAATGAGCAGTTCTTC	CASSPWTSGSSTDNEQFF
TRBJ2-2	many	TRBV6-2/TRBV6-3	.	TGTGCCAGCAGTTACGAGGGCAGGGCGACCGGGGAGCTGTTTTTT	CASSYEGRATGELFF
TRBJ1-6	many	TRBV28	TRBD1	TGTGCCAGCAGTTTATCCGGGACAGGGAGTTCACCCCTCCACTTT	CASSLSGTGSSPLHF
TRBJ1-5	.	TRBV11-2	.	TGTGCCAGCAGCTGGGGACCGAGCAATCAGCCCCAGCATTTT	CASSWGPSNQPQHF
TRBJ1-5	many	TRBV18	.	TGTGCCAGCAGAACCGGGCTCTCGAATCAGCCCCAGCATTTT	CASRTGLSNQPQHF
TRBJ2-7	many	TRBV7-9	TRBD1	TGTGCCAGCGGAGGAAACCGGGACAGGGGCCCCTACGAGCAGTACTTC	CASGGNRDRGPYEQYF
TRBJ1-6	.	TRBV28	TRBD1	TGTGCCAGCAGGCCCCTGACAGGGGTTAATTCACCCCTCCACTTT	CASRPLTGVNSPLHF
TRBJ2-1	.	TRBV5-1	.	TGCGCCAGCAGCTTGGGGGGAGGAACCTACAATGAGCAGTTCTTC	CASSLGGGTYNEQFF
TRBJ2-1	many	TRBV7-9	.	TGTGCCAGCAGACTTGAGACGGACTACAATGAGCAGTTCTTC	CASRLETDYNEQFF
TRBJ2-4	.	TRBV30	TRBD2	TGTGCCTACTCGGGGGGATTAGTTCAGTACTTC	CAYSGGLVQYF
TRBJ2-3	many	TRBV10-3	TRBD1	TGTGCCACAAGGGACAGGGGAACAGATACGCAGTATTTT	CATRDRGTDTQYF
TRBJ1-5	many	TRBV20-1	.	TGCAGTGCCCAGGGCAATGATCAGCCCCAGCATTTT	CSAQGNDQPQHF
TRBJ2-7	many	TRBV20-1	TRBD1	TGCAGCGCACCGACAGGGAAGTCCTACGAGCAGTACTTC	CSAPTGKSYEQYF
TRBJ1-5	.	TRBV20-1	TRBD1	TGCAGTGCTCTCCGAGACAGGGGTGGTCAGCCCCAGCATTTT	CSALRDRGGQPQHF
TRBJ2-3	few	TRBV19	.	TGTGCCAGTAGTATAAGCACAGATACGCAGTATTTT	CASSISTDTQYF
TRBJ1-5	many	TRBV12-3/TRBV12-4	.	TGTGCCAGCAGTTTATCCATTACCTTATCGGGGCCCCAGCATTTT	CASSLSITLSGPQHF
TRBJ1-6	.	TRBV6-1	TRBD1	TGTGCCAGCAGTAACGACAGGGGCCATAATTCACCCCTCCACTTT	CASSNDRGHNSPLHF
TRBJ2-5	.	TRBV7-8	.	TGTGCCAGCAGCTCACCTTACGGGATGCAGACCCAGTACTTC	CASSSPYGMQTQYF
TRBJ2-1	many	TRBV4-2	.	TGTGCCAGCAGCCAAGATTTCGGACCCGGATTTGACAATGAGCAGTTCTTC	CASSQDFGPGFDNEQFF
TRBJ1-2	many	TRBV6-1	.	TGTGCCAGCAGTGGAGAGAATTGGCCGGATGGCTACACCTTC	CASSGENWPDGYTF
TRBJ1-3	.	TRBV10-3	.	TGTGCCATCAGTGAAAGACTTCCGGGCTCTGGAAACACCATATATTTT	CAISERLPGSGNTIYF
TRBJ2-1	once	TRBV28	TRBD2	TGTGCCAGCACGGGACTACAATACAATGAGCAGTTCTTC	CASTGLQYNEQFF
TRBJ2-1	few	TRBV28	TRBD2	TGTGCCAGCAGTCCCGATAGCGGGAGGTCCAATGAGCAGTTCTTC	CASSPDSGRSNEQFF
TRBJ2-3	many	TRBV6-1	.	TGTGCCAGCAGTGAAGCGGTCGGGGGAGCAGATACGCAGTATTTT	CASSEAVGGADTQYF
TRBJ1-6	many	TRBV6-1	.	TGTGCCAGCAGGATGGACACGAACCATTCACCCCTCCACTTT	CASRMDTNHSPLHF
TRBJ1-5	.	TRBV2	.	TGTGCCAGCAGTGACAATCAGGGAGGATCTTGGCAGCCCCAGCATTTT	CASSDNQGGSWQPQHF
TRBJ1-4	few	TRBV28	.	TGTGCCAGCACCCCCTGGCGGGCAACTAATGAAAAACTGTTTTTT	CASTPWRATNEKLFF
TRBJ2-7	.	TRBV27	.	TGTGCCAGCAGTCCGACGGGCCTTTATCGGGACTACGAGCAGTACTTC	CASSPTGLYRDYEQYF
TRBJ1-5	few	TRBV7-2	TRBD1	TGTGCCAGCAGCTTTCAGGGGGGTAGCAATCAGCCCCAGCATTTT	CASSFQGGSNQPQHF
TRBJ1-2	many	TRBV3-1	.	TGTGCCAGCAGTACAAGACAAGATAACTATGGCTACACCTTC	CASSTRQDNYGYTF
TRBJ2-3	.	TRBV4-1	.	TGCGCCAGCAGCCAAGAGAAGGGGGGGGGGAACACAGATACGCAGTATTTT	CASSQEKGGGNTDTQYF
TRBJ1-2	many	TRBV30	.	TGTGCCTGGAGTGACGAGATTAACTATGGCTACACCTTC	CAWSDEINYGYTF
TRBJ2-7	many	TRBV2	.	TGTGCCAGCATACAACTAGAATCGTCCGAGCAGTACTTC	CASIQLESSEQYF
TRBJ2-4	many	TRBV27	.	TGTGCCAGCAGTCTCCGGGCAGGGCAGGCCAAAAACATTCAGTACTTC	CASSLRAGQAKNIQYF
TRBJ2-2	.	TRBV27	.	TGTGCCAGCAGTCCCACTTGGAACGCCGGGGAGCTGTTTTTT	CASSPTWNAGELFF